This T cell receptor (beta chain) originates from a study of regulatory T cells in long-lasting Graves disease. The CDR3 loop spans 16 amino acids. V was trimmed by 5 bases and J by 3 bases, leaving 17 bases between them. This clonotype was observed a few times. Time point reported: newly diagnosed GD, antithyroid drugs for less than 3 months. PBMC RNA served as the TCR library source. Construction of TCR beta libraries relied on iRepertoire HTBI primers and on Arm-PCR targeting CDR3 regions. TCRdb processed the multiplex PCR reads anew with MiXCR; each CDR3 protein has one entry. Here the sample spans roughly 530,000 distinct CDR3 sequences, 15% to 20% being singletons. These same records also appear under a second study, on T cells in Graves' hyperthyroidism and ophthalmopathy.

The TCR originated in a woman aged 35 to 59 with Graves disease. Sequenced material: peripheral blood mononuclear cells (PBMCs), taken at new diagnosis, from a patient treated with antithyroid drugs. The chain combines TRBV12-3 or TRBV12-4 with TRBJ1-3; TRBD1 might be the D (6 bases). The CDR3: CASSHSAGAVGNTIYF. The CDR3 DNA sequence: TGTGCCAGCAGTCACTCGGCAGGGGCAGTTGGAAACACCATATATTTT.